The following is a T cell receptor (beta chain) sequence with its context. The entry originates in a study of T cell changes during pregnancy in multiple sclerosis. Assay: immunoSEQ multiplex PCR; the TCRdb copy retains only in-frame clones and omits some. This sample carries about 130,000 clones, roughly 95% of them seen once, and the ten largest clones take about 0.45%. The sequenced sample was peripheral blood, obtained after pregnancy. The source is a female donor with multiple sclerosis, enrolled in a pregnancy study.

The CDR3 loop is CASSLGTQVNQPQHF. In DNA form, the CDR3 reads TGTGCCAGCAGCTTAGGGACACAGGTTAATCAGCCCCAGCATTTT. The chain couples TRBV7-8 to TRBJ1-5; D is perhaps TRBD1 (5 bases). V lost 1 base, J lost 4 bases, and 11 bases lay in between. The germline V gene encodes CDR1 SGHVS and CDR2 FQNEAQ. CDR3 length: 15 amino acids. The variable domain in full, with the rest retrieved from reference TRBV7-8 and TRBJ1-5, is GAGVSQSPRYKVAKRGQDVALRCDPISGHVSLFWYQQALGQGPEFLTYFQNEAQLDKSGLPSDRFFAERPEGSVSTLKIQRTQQEDSAVYLCASSLGTQVNQPQHFGDGTRLSIL.